The source of this T cell receptor (beta chain) is a study of T-cell reconstitution after alpha-beta-depleted transplantation in children. Unique molecular identifiers were incorporated when the TCRbeta library was constructed. One entry per CDR3 protein results from TCRdb running MiXCR on the PCR reads. The sample shows approximately 420,000 distinct CDR3 sequences, roughly 11% of them seen only once. The CDR3 spans 17 residues. Looked up from germline, CDR1 is MNHEY and CDR2 is SVGEGT. With 5 bases removed from V and 5 bases from J, the gap between germline ends came to 22 bases. The TCR was taken from a human donor who donated a stem cell graft to a child with acute myeloid leukemia. This chain joins TRBV6-2 or TRBV6-3 and TRBJ1-5, with D perhaps TRBD1 (6 bases). The sequencing here drew on PBMCs from the stem cell graft donor, taken from the stem cell graft. The CDR3 DNA follows: TGTGCCAGCAGTGGGTACAGTACAGGGTCGGCGGATCAGCCCCAGCATTTT. Protein: CASSGYSTGSADQPQHF.